Below, 16 T cell receptor beta chains from the same sample are listed, as sequenced in a study of cytomegalovirus exposure and HLA in healthy donors. Generated by immunoSEQ multiplex PCR, the TCRdb table keeps only in-frame clones and is missing some. Of about 79,000 clones in the sample, 90% to 95% are singletons; the top ten hold 3.6%. The sequenced sample consisted of PBMCs. The receptors originated from a woman between 25 and 40 years old in good health and CMV-seronegative.

The rearrangement joins TRBV6-1 to TRBJ1-1; D unresolved. The germline V and J ends were trimmed by 3 bases and 2 bases, with 7 bases remaining between them. CDR3 length: 13 residues. Germline V gives CDR1 MNHNS, CDR2 SASEGT. The CDR3 DNA follows: TGTGCCAGCAGTGAGCAGTCCAACACTGAAGCTTTCTTT. Protein: CASSEQSNTEAFF.

V gene TRBV5-1 combines with J gene TRBJ2-1, with 13 bases identical to TRBD2. This CDR3 has 16 residues. The germline CDR1 and CDR2 sequences are SGHRS and YFSETQ. V was pared by 0 bases and J by 4 bases, with 1 base of the junction left unmatched. For the CDR3, the DNA is TGCGCCAGCAGCTTGGAGGGACTAGCGGGATACAATGAGCAGTTCTTC. Protein sequence: CASSLEGLAGYNEQFF.

The gene calls are TRBV6-6 and TRBJ2-5; D is unresolved. Germline V gene sequence: CDR1 MNHNY, CDR2 SVGAGI (reference sequence). The CDR3 runs 12 residues. V lost 3 bases and J 5 bases, leaving 7 bases between the germline ends. The CDR3 region has the DNA TGTGCCAGCAGTTATATCGGGGAGACCCAGTACTTC. Translation gives CASSYIGETQYF.

The chain joins TRBV19 to TRBJ2-1; 7 bases are a match to TRBD2. V lost 9 bases and J lost 2; bases outside the gene matches: 10. This CDR3 is 15 amino acids long. Germline V gene lookup returns CDR1 LNHDA and CDR2 SQIVND (reference sequence). CDR3 bases: TGTGCCAGCAGGGCCTCGGGGGGAACCTACAATGAGCAGTTCTTC. It encodes CASRASGGTYNEQFF.

The chain uses TRBV7-9 and TRBJ2-5, with 8 nucleotides matching TRBD2. After removal of 0 bases from V and 5 bases from J, the junction contained 8 bases not matched to a gene. The CDR3 spans 16 residues. Germline CDR1 is SEHNR and CDR2 is FQNEAQ (reference sequence). The CDR3 reads CASSLALGLGGETQYF. The CDR3 nucleotides are TGTGCCAGCAGCTTAGCGTTGGGACTAGGAGGGGAGACCCAGTACTTC.

This chain joins TRBV6-1 and TRBJ1-4; D ambiguous. This CDR3 spans 15 amino acids. CDR1 and CDR2 from the germline V gene are MNHNS and SASEGT. The V gene lost 0 bases and the J gene lost 8 bases, with 13 bases spanning the gap. The CDR3 loop is CASSEAGRGREKLFF. The CDR3, as DNA: TGTGCCAGCAGTGAAGCGGGCCGGGGTCGGGAAAAACTGTTTTTT.

The chain employs TRBV7-9 and TRBJ1-5; D unresolved. CDR1 SEHNR and CDR2 FQNEAQ come from the germline V gene (reference sequence). Trimming cost V 2 bases and J 0 bases, with 8 bases left between them. CDR3 length: 15 residues. The CDR3 DNA follows: TGTGCCAGCAGCTTAACCGGAGATAGCAATCAGCCCCAGCATTTT. Its translation is CASSLTGDSNQPQHF.

This clone has just one count. This chain joins TRBV5-8 and TRBJ1-2; the D is unclear. This CDR3 spans 15 amino acids. Trimming shortened V by 0 bases and J by 8 bases, and 17 bases separated the two germline ends. Per germline, CDR1 SGHTS and CDR2 YDEGEE. The CDR3 DNA sequence: TGTGCCAGCAGCTTGGCCGGAGAGAGGGTTCTCGGCTACACCTTC. It encodes CASSLAGERVLGYTF.

The chain carries TRBV25-1 and TRBJ1-2, with D hard to call. Per the germline V gene, CDR1 is MGHDK and CDR2 is SYGVNS. The CDR3 extends over 13 amino acids. V lost 3 bases and J 0 bases, leaving 5 bases between the germline ends. In DNA form, the CDR3 reads TGTGCCAGCAGTGACCCTACTAACTATGGCTACACCTTC. Its protein product is CASSDPTNYGYTF.

This chain links TRBV28 with TRBJ1-1; D possibly corresponds to TRBD1 (6 bases). CDR3 length: 12 amino acids. CDR1 is MDHEN, CDR2 SYDVKM, per germline. V was clipped by 6 bases and J by 8 bases, with 13 bases between them. The CDR3 DNA reads TGTGCCAGCAGCACGACCGGGACAGAAGCTTTCTTT. It specifies CASSTTGTEAFF. Full variable domain (rest looked up from reference TRBV28 and TRBJ1-1): DVKVTQSSRYLVKRTGEKVFLECVQDMDHENMFWYRQDPGLGLRLIYFSYDVKMKEKGDIPEGYSVSREKKERFSLILESASTNQTSMYLCASSTTGTEAFFGQGTRLTVV.

The rearrangement uses TRBV13 and TRBJ1-4; D unresolved. The CDR3 loop spans 15 amino acids. Germline CDR1 is PRHDT and CDR2 is FYEKMQ (reference sequence). Between the trimmed V and J ends, which lost 2 bases and 1 base, there was a span of 8 bases. CDR3 protein: CASSLRHLTNEKLFF. The CDR3 DNA sequence: TGTGCCAGCAGCTTAAGACACCTAACTAATGAAAAACTGTTTTTT.

The CDR3 DNA is TGTGCCAGCAGTACACAAATACGATTAGCGGGACTAGCCAAAAACATTCAGTACTTC. This sequence encodes CASSTQIRLAGLAKNIQYF. J is TRBJ2-4 and V is TRBV27; 8 bases fit TRBD2. Per germline, CDR1 MNHEY and CDR2 SMNVEV (reference sequence). Unmatched junction bases numbered 15, after V lost 5 bases and J lost 0 bases. The CDR3 is made up of 19 amino acids.

The chain has TRBV29-1 and TRBJ2-1, with 11 positions matching TRBD2. Losses at the gene ends were 1 base for V and 4 bases for J; bases not matched to a gene: 21. Germline loops: CDR1 SQVTM, CDR2 ANQGSEA. This CDR3 region has 21 residues. CDR3 sequence (DNA): TGCAGCGTTGAAGGGCACTCAGGACAGGGCGTAGCGGGGGGGGGTTACAATGAGCAGTTCTTC. As protein: CSVEGHSGQGVAGGGYNEQFF.

The chain combines TRBV18 with TRBJ1-5; perhaps TRBD1 as D (5 bases). V was cut by 3 bases and J by 5 bases, with 11 bases left in between. CDR1 is KGHSH and CDR2 is LQKENI in the germline V gene. CDR3 size: 14 residues. In DNA form, the CDR3 reads TGTGCCAGCTCACCGTCCGCAGGGTATCAGCCCCAGCATTTT. It yields the protein CASSPSAGYQPQHF.

This chain links TRBV5-4 with TRBJ2-7, with TRBD1 matching 10 bases. The length of the CDR3 is 18 residues. The ends lost 2 bases at V and 3 bases at J; junction bases unmatched: 14. CDR1 SGHNT and CDR2 YYREEE come from the germline V gene (reference sequence). DNA of the CDR3: TGTGCCAGCAGCTTAACCTGGGGACAGGGGCGAAACTACTACGAGCAGTACTTC. It codes for CASSLTWGQGRNYYEQYF.

V gene TRBV10-2 combines with J gene TRBJ2-1; 9 bases line up with TRBD2. Per the germline V gene, CDR1 is WSHSY and CDR2 is SAAADI. This CDR3 contains 13 residues. V was clipped by 7 bases and J by 9 bases; unmatched bases: 7. DNA for the CDR3: TGCGCCAGCAATAAGCGGGAGGTTAGTGAGCAGTTCTTC. This gives the protein CASNKREVSEQFF.